This TCR beta chain was observed in a study of blood T cells in healthy people across ages. This clonotype turned up a few times. Deletions cut 1 base from V and 5 bases from J, with 3 bases between. Per the germline V gene, CDR1 is SQVTM and CDR2 is ANQGSEA. CDR3 size: 11 residues. A second PCR, run for about 7 to 11 cycles, used a sample-barcoded 5' primer plus a J-beta primer mix. TCRdb fed the 5' RACE reads into MiXCR, producing one record per CDR3 protein. The sample includes just over 800,000 distinct CDR3 sequences, approximately 59% of them seen just once. The chain uses TRBV29-1 and TRBJ2-1; D uncertain. The sample consisted of blood. The source is a man aged 25 to 40 in good health. The CDR3 coding sequence is TGCAGCGTTGAAGTAGACAATGAGCAGTTCTTC. It translates to CSVEVDNEQFF.